The 9 T cell receptor beta chains reported below all come from one sample, sequenced in a study of CD8 T cells in Susac syndrome. Random hexamers were used to reverse transcribe the RNA input (about 0.5 to 1 ug). Using its own MiXCR run on the immunoSEQ multiplex PCR reads, TCRdb lists one record per CDR3 protein. The sample consists of 150,000 to 200,000 distinct CDR3 sequences, roughly 92% of them appearing once. The sample was CD4+ T cells from PBMCs. The origin of the receptors is a human donor in good health.

This clonotype was seen a handful of times. The chain recombines TRBV6-5 with TRBJ1-5; D not resolved. The CDR3 extends over 14 amino acids. V was cut by 6 bases and J by 1 base, with 10 bases left in between. Germline V gives CDR1 MNHEY, CDR2 SVGAGI. CDR3 amino acids: CASSLGRSNQPQHF. DNA of the CDR3: TGTGCCAGCAGCTTGGGGAGAAGCAATCAGCCCCAGCATTTT.

The chain carries TRBV29-1 and TRBJ2-5, with unresolved D. The V end was cut by 7 bases, the J end by 5 bases, with 14 bases between. The CDR3 length is 12 residues. The V gene's germline CDR1 is SQVTM and CDR2 ANQGSEA. DNA for the CDR3: TGCAGCGGCGCCCCCCGGTTGGAGACCCAGTACTTC. It codes for CSGAPRLETQYF.

The chain carries TRBV7-3 and TRBJ2-3; D assignment may be TRBD1 or TRBD2 (5 bases each). Germline V gene lookup returns CDR1 SGHTA and CDR2 FQGTGA. CDR3 length equals 12 residues. V lost 5 bases, J lost 10 bases, and 13 bases lay in between. CDR3 coding DNA: TGTGCCAGCAGCCCCCATATGGGGGCGCAGTATTTT. Residues: CASSPHMGAQYF.

The chain has TRBV20-1 and TRBJ2-7; the match to TRBD2 covers 9 bases. CDR1 DFQATT and CDR2 SNEGSKA come from the germline V gene (reference sequence). The trim removed 1 base at V and 4 bases at J, leaving 5 bases unmatched. This CDR3 has 14 residues. CDR3 protein: CSARGRLAEYEQYF. CDR3 bases: TGCAGTGCTAGAGGCAGACTAGCGGAGTACGAGCAGTACTTC.

The sample holds one count of this clonotype. The gene calls are TRBV28 and TRBJ2-7; TRBD2 is a possible D gene (5 bases). This CDR3 comprises 14 residues. The germline CDR1 and CDR2 sequences are MDHEN and SYDVKM. V was clipped by 1 base and J by 6 bases, with 13 bases between them. The CDR3 here is CASSLSTGVGEQYV. CDR3 nucleotides: TGTGCCAGCAGTTTATCCACCGGGGTTGGCGAGCAGTACGTC.

The chain links TRBV28 to TRBJ1-2; D call uncertain. Trimming pared 1 base from V and 3 bases from J, leaving 9 bases between. The CDR3 covers 14 residues. CDR1 and CDR2 (germline): MDHEN, SYDVKM. CDR3 protein: CASSLLHRDYGYTF. CDR3 nucleotide sequence: TGTGCCAGCAGTTTATTGCACAGAGACTATGGCTACACCTTC.

This chain uses TRBV7-9 with TRBJ1-3, with D perhaps matching TRBD1 (6 bases). V shed 1 base and J shed 1 base, with 8 bases lying between them. This CDR3 is 15 amino acids long. Germline CDR1 reads SEHNR; CDR2 reads FQNEAQ (reference sequence). CDR3 DNA sequence: TGTGCCAGCAGCTTAGGGACAGTTTCTGGAAACACCATATATTTT. It yields the protein CASSLGTVSGNTIYF.

The J gene is TRBJ2-7, the V gene TRBV6-6; TRBD2 agrees at 9 bases. V lost 0 bases and J lost 2; bases outside the gene matches: 5. This CDR3 is built from 16 residues. Germline-derived CDR1 and CDR2 are MNHNY and SVGAGI (reference sequence). The CDR3 protein is CASSYSRLAAPYEQYV. The DNA for the CDR3 is TGTGCCAGCAGTTACTCGCGACTAGCGGCCCCCTACGAGCAGTACGTC.

This sequence joins TRBV3-1 and TRBJ2-2; TRBD2 aligns across 8 bases. Germline CDR1 and CDR2: LGHDT and YNNKEL (reference sequence). This CDR3 contains 14 residues. Trimming at V came to 10 bases and at J to 1 base, leaving 5 bases not matched to a gene. In DNA form, the CDR3 reads TGTGCCACGGGAGGGACGGGGAACACCGGGGAGCTGTTTTTT. This gives the protein CATGGTGNTGELFF.